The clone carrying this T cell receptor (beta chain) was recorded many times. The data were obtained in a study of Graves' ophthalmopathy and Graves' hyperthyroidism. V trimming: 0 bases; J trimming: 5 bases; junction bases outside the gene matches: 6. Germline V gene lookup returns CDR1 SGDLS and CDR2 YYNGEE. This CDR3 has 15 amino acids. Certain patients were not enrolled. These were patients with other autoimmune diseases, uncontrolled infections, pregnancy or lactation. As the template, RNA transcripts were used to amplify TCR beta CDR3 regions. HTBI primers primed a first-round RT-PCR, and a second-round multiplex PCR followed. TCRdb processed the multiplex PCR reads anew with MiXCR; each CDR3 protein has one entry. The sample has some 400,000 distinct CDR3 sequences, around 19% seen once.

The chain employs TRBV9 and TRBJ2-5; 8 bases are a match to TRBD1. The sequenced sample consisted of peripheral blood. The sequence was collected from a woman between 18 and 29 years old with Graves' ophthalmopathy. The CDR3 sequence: CASSVGGTGGETQYF. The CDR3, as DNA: TGTGCCAGCAGCGTAGGGGGGACAGGAGGGGAGACCCAGTACTTC.